One sample yielded the 8 T cell receptor beta chains listed below, sequenced in a study of cytomegalovirus exposure and HLA in healthy donors. The PCR made use of 60 Vbeta and 13 Jbeta primers. Produced via immunoSEQ multiplex PCR; TCRdb's table is partial and in-frame only. The sample records about 120,000 clones, roughly 80% being singletons. Sequenced input: PBMCs. The receptors come from a man aged 50-60 years in good health and CMV-seropositive.

The chain is built from TRBV30 and TRBJ2-4; 11 nucleotides match TRBD2. The CDR3 covers 15 residues. Germline values: CDR1 GTSNPN, CDR2 SVGIG (reference sequence). J gave up 9 bases and V 6 bases, and 13 bases lay outside the gene matches. In DNA form, the CDR3 reads TGTGCCTGCGAGACTAGCGGGACTCGAAGAGGCATTCAGTACTTC. Protein product: CACETSGTRRGIQYF.

The V gene is TRBV6-5, the J gene TRBJ2-5, with a tentative D call TRBD1 (5 bases). This CDR3 has 13 amino acids. CDR1 is MNHEY and CDR2 is SVGAGI in the germline V gene. The V and J ends lost 6 bases and 2 bases respectively, with 10 bases between them. CDR3 sequence reads: CASRPSGQETQYF. CDR3 coding DNA: TGTGCCAGCAGGCCTTCAGGGCAAGAGACCCAGTACTTC.

This clone was counted a single time. V usage is TRBV10-3 and J usage is TRBJ1-2; D is unresolved. CDR3 length: 13 residues. Germline loops: CDR1 ENHRY, CDR2 SYGVKD. V was cut by 8 bases and J by 4 bases, with 14 bases left in between. The CDR3 loop reads CAIGRESSYGYTF. CDR3 nucleotide sequence: TGTGCCATCGGGAGAGAAAGCTCCTATGGCTACACCTTC.

This chain links TRBV5-6 with TRBJ1-5; D remains ambiguous. The CDR3 extends over 14 amino acids. V was cut by 2 bases and J by 4 bases, with 10 bases left in between. CDR1 SGHDT and CDR2 YYEEEE come from the germline V gene. CDR3 DNA sequence: TGTGCCAGCAGCTTAATGGCGGGGAATCAGCCCCAGCATTTT. Its translation is CASSLMAGNQPQHF.

This chain connects TRBV28 to TRBJ1-4, with 12 bases lining up with TRBD1. This CDR3 is 17 amino acids long. Germline V gene sequence: CDR1 MDHEN, CDR2 SYDVKM. With 2 bases clipped from V and 8 bases from J, the junction kept 9 bases outside the gene matches. The CDR3 nucleotides read TGTGCCAGCAGTTTACCTGTCCACGGGACAGGGGGCGAAAAACTGTTTTTT. This encodes CASSLPVHGTGGEKLFF.

The genes are TRBV19 and TRBJ2-2, with TRBD2 identical over 7 bases. This CDR3 spans 14 amino acids. Germline CDR1 reads LNHDA; CDR2 reads SQIVND (reference sequence). V was clipped by 6 bases and J by 7 bases; unmatched bases: 8. The CDR3 DNA is TGTGCCAGTAGGGGAGGGGCCGGCATCGGGGAGCTGTTTTTT. Translating gives CASRGGAGIGELFF.

The rearrangement joins TRBV11-2 to TRBJ2-5; the match to TRBD2 covers 8 bases. Germline CDR1 reads SGHAT; CDR2 reads FQNNGV. The trim removed 3 bases at V and 0 bases at J, leaving 6 bases unmatched. The CDR3 contains 16 residues. CDR3 sequence: CASSLVPGGYQETQYF. The CDR3 nucleotides are TGTGCCAGCAGCTTGGTCCCGGGAGGGTACCAAGAGACCCAGTACTTC. The variable domain in full, with the rest retrieved from reference TRBV11-2 and TRBJ2-5, is EAGVAQSPRYKIIEKRQSVAFWCNPISGHATLYWYQQILGQGPKLLIQFQNNGVVDDSQLPKDRFSAERLKGVDSTLKIQPAKLEDSAVYLCASSLVPGGYQETQYFGPGTRLLVL.

The chain recombines TRBV27 with TRBJ2-5; 9 bases line up with TRBD1. CDR3 length: 15 amino acids. Germline V gene sequence: CDR1 MNHEY, CDR2 SMNVEV (reference sequence). Trimming cost V 4 bases and J 4 bases; bases outside gene matches: 7. The CDR3 protein is CASSSRDRVIETQYF. CDR3 coding DNA: TGTGCCAGCAGTTCCCGGGACAGGGTAATAGAGACCCAGTACTTC.